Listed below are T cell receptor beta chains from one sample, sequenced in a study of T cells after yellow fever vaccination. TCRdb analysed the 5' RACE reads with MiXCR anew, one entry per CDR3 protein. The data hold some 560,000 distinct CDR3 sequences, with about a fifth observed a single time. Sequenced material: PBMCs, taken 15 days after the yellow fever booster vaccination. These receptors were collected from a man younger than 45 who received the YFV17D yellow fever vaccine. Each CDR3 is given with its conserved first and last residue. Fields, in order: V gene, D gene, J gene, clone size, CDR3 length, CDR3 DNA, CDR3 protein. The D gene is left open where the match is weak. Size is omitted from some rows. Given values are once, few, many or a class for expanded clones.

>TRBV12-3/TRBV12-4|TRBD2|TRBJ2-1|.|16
TGTGCCAGCAGTCGCGCGGCAGCGGGAGGGCGGAGTGAGCAGTTCTTC
CASSRAAAGGRSEQFF
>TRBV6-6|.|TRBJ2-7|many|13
TGTGCCAGCAGTGACAGTCGAGCCGCCGAGCAGTACTTC
CASSDSRAAEQYF
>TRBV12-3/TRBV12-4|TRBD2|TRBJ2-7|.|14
TGTGCCAGCAGCCCCCTGCGGGAGTATCACGAGCAGTACTTC
CASSPLREYHEQYF
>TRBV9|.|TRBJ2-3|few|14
TGTGCCAGCAGCGTAGGTAGGGGCACAGATACGCAGTATTTT
CASSVGRGTDTQYF
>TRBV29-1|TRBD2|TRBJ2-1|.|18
TGCAGCGTTGAAGGATCGTGGACTAGCGGGGGGTCCTACAATGAGCAGTTCTTC
CSVEGSWTSGGSYNEQFF
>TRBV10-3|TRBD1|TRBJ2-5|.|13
TGTGCCATCAGTGGGACAGGGTTTGAGACCCAGTACTTC
CAISGTGFETQYF
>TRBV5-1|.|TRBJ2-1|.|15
TGCGCCAGCAGCTTGGTAGGAGTTAATTACAATGAGCAGTTCTTC
CASSLVGVNYNEQFF
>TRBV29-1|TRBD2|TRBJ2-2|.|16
TGCAGCGTCTCACGGACTAGCGGGAGGAGGGCCGGGGAGCTGTTTTTT
CSVSRTSGRRAGELFF
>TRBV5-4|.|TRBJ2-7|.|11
TGTGCCAGCAGCGCCCTAAACGAGCAGTACTTC
CASSALNEQYF
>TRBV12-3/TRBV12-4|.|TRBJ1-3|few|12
TGTGCCAGCAGTTTCGTGGGGAACACCATATATTTT
CASSFVGNTIYF
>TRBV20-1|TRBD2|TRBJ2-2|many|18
TGCAGTGCTAGGGGTTTAGTTACTAGCGGGAGTTACACCGGGGAGCTGTTTTTT
CSARGLVTSGSYTGELFF
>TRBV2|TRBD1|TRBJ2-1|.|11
TGTGCCAGCTCGGACAGGGGTGCGCAGTTCTTC
CASSDRGAQFF
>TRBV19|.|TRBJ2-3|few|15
TGTGCCAGTAGTATACTCAGGGGAAGCTCAGATACGCAGTATTTT
CASSILRGSSDTQYF
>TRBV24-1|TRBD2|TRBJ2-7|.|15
TGTGCCACCAGTGATTTCTCGAGCGGGACTTTTAGGCAGTACTTC
CATSDFSSGTFRQYF
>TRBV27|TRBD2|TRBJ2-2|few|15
TGTGCCAGCAGTTTACGTCCCGCGGGGGCCGGGGAGCTGTTTTTT
CASSLRPAGAGELFF
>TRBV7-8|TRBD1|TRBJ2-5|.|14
TGTGCCAGCAGCTTACGGACAGGGAGAGAGACCCAGTACTTC
CASSLRTGRETQYF
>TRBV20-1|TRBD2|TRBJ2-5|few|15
TGCAGTGCTGCTAGCGGGAGAGAAATAGGAGAGACCCAGTACTTC
CSAASGREIGETQYF
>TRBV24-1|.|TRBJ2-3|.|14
TGTGCCACCAGTCCGGACGGTAGCACAGATACGCAGTATTTT
CATSPDGSTDTQYF
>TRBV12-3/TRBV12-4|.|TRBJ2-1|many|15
TGTGCCAGCAGTCCCGGGGGTGCGGGTTACAATGAGCAGTTCTTC
CASSPGGAGYNEQFF
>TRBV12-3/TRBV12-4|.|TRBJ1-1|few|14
TGTGCCAGCAGTAGCCAGGGAATTAACACTGAAGCTTTCTTT
CASSSQGINTEAFF
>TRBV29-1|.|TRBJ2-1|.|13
TGCAGCGTTGAAGAGCGCAGGGGTAATGAGCAGTTCTTC
CSVEERRGNEQFF
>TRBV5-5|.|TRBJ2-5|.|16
TGTGCCAGCAGCTACTCGCCGGGAGTCCTCCCGGAGACCCAGTACTTC
CASSYSPGVLPETQYF
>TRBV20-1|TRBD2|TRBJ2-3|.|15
TGCTGTGCTAGCGGGGGCGGGAGGGCCACAGATACGCAGTATTTT
CCASGGGRATDTQYF
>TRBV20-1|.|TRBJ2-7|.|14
TGCAGTGCGACCCGGGCAAGTCTGGCTTACGAGCAGTACTTC
CSATRASLAYEQYF
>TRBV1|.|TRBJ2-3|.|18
TGCACCAGCAGCCAAGAGACTAGCGGGAGGGCGAGCACAGATACGCAGTATTTT
CTSSQETSGRASTDTQYF
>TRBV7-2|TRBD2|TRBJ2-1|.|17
TGTGCCAGCAGCTTAGCGCTAGCGGGAGGGCCTCAGAATGAGCAGTTCTTC
CASSLALAGGPQNEQFF
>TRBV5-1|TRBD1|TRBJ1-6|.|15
TGCGCCAGCAGCTCACGGACAGGCGATCCTTCACCCCTCCACTTT
CASSSRTGDPSPLHF
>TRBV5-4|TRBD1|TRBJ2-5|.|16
TGTGCCAGCAGCCCAGACAGGGGGAGGGGGCAAGAGACCCAGTACTTC
CASSPDRGRGQETQYF
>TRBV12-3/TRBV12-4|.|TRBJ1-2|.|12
TGTGCCAGCAGCCCCGGGGGTGGTGGCTACACCTTC
CASSPGGGGYTF
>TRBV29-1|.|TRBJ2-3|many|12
TGCAGCGTGACCGACGCCTCAAGATTTCAGTATTTT
CSVTDASRFQYF
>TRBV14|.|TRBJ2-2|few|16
TGTGCCAGCAGCCAAGTCCACGGGACAAACACCGGGGAGCTGTTTTTT
CASSQVHGTNTGELFF
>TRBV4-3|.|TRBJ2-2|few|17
TGCGCCAGCAGCCAAGAGGCCCTCTTTACTGACACCGGGGAGCTGTTTTTT
CASSQEALFTDTGELFF
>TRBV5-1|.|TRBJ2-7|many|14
TGCGCCAGCAGCACGACGCTAGAACCCTACGAGCAGTACTTC
CASSTTLEPYEQYF
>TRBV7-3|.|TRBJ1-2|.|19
TGTGCCAGCAGCTTGGGGAACCGCCGGGACAATTTGGACAACTATGGCTACACCTTC
CASSLGNRRDNLDNYGYTF
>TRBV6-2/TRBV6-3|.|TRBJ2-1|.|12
TGTACCACCAAATTCACCCTCGGTGAGCAGTTCTTC
CTTKFTLGEQFF
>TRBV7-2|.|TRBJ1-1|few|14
TGTGCCAGCAGCTTAGTTGTTGGATACACTGAAGCTTTCTTT
CASSLVVGYTEAFF
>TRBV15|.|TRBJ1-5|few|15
TGTGCCACCAGGGACGGACGGGGGTGGAATCAGCCCCAGCATTTT
CATRDGRGWNQPQHF